These T cell receptor beta chains were read from a single sample in a study of T cell responses to AZD1222 COVID-19 vaccine. Profiling relied on immunoSEQ multiplex PCR, and the TCRdb table lists in-frame clones only, not all of them. The sample yields around 150,000 clones, around 90% seen once. The starting material was peripheral blood, obtained 28 days after the second AZD1222 dose. The receptors were gathered from an adult who received the AZD1222 COVID-19 vaccine. The CDR3 runs from the conserved cysteine through the conserved F or W.

j_call	v_call	cdr3_aa
TRBJ2-1	TRBV3-1/TRBV3-2	CASSHAGGEYNEQFF
TRBJ2-7	TRBV7-8	CASSPASGSGYEQYF
TRBJ2-1	TRBV19	CASSIDHNEQFF
TRBJ1-1	TRBV7-6	CASSATSDTEAFF
TRBJ2-5	TRBV9	CASSQSGQETQYF
TRBJ2-7	TRBV5-1	CASSLVGSYEQYF
TRBJ2-1	TRBV5-1	CASSFGQGSYNEQFF
TRBJ1-1	TRBV3-1/TRBV3-2	CASSQQGVNTEAFF
TRBJ1-3	TRBV7-2	CASSLGGAPGNTIYF
TRBJ1-2	TRBV15	CATSRDSGSYTF
TRBJ2-1	TRBV11-3	CASSLGLGVKQFF
TRBJ2-3	TRBV19	CASSIRGGTDTQYF
TRBJ2-7	TRBV6-5	CASSLRRDSFYEQYF
TRBJ2-3	TRBV21-1	CASTQTGDTQYF
TRBJ2-7	TRBV29-1	CSVDPGLAGAAYEQYF
TRBJ2-7	TRBV2	CASSWEGATYEQYF
TRBJ2-7	TRBV2	CASSVYRGGGEQYF
TRBJ2-7	TRBV4-1	CASSQNLNLQGEQYF
TRBJ2-7	TRBV13	CASSQSRLAGISYEQYF
TRBJ1-6	TRBV19	CASSKRTGGVNSPLHF
TRBJ2-5	TRBV5-1	CASSLGTQGWETQYF
TRBJ2-7	TRBV24-1	CATSDSSGAPRQEQYF
TRBJ1-5	TRBV24-1	CATSDGDRGNNQPQHF
TRBJ2-3	TRBV7-2	CASSLVSSGRGTQYF
TRBJ1-4	TRBV6-5	CASRGGPNEKLFF
TRBJ2-7	TRBV19	CASSIDGTGYYEQYF
TRBJ2-2	TRBV24-1	CATSGPGHRGSGTGELFF
TRBJ1-2	TRBV28	CASSFLPSGANYGYTF
TRBJ1-5	TRBV29-1	CSVEVGVDQPQHF
TRBJ1-1	TRBV5-6	CASSLGQYTEAFF
TRBJ1-1	TRBV7-9	CASSPRFRGAVGNTEAFF
TRBJ1-1	TRBV21-1	CASRLDRDGVNTEAFF
TRBJ2-7	TRBV28	CASSYTSEQYF
TRBJ1-5	TRBV19	CASSIDHRRGTSNQPQHF
TRBJ1-6	TRBV27	CASSPRTGGRSPLHF